This TCR beta chain emerged from a study of graft-versus-host responses after intestinal transplantation. Study as a whole: Each recipient received anti-thymocyte globulin induction, then tacrolimus and steroids for about 3 years. The study, taken as a whole, reports: Association was observed between peak circulating GvH clone levels and early post-transplant HvG declines. Where graft-donor T cell macrochimerism was present, patients had high graft-versus-host to host-versus-graft clonal ratios in allografts.

A word on this clone: Antigen: not known.

Using immunoSEQ multiplex PCR, the repertoire was profiled, and TCRdb retains in-frame clones only, with some absent. The sample has some 100,000 clones, 90% to 95% seen once; the top ten hold 6%. The CDR3 loop spans 15 amino acids. Germline loops: CDR1 ENHRY, CDR2 SYGVKD. V shed 3 bases and J 6 bases; nucleotides not matched to a gene: 9. The genes are TRBV10-3 and TRBJ2-7; 9 bases align to TRBD1. The source material was unstimulated CD8+ T cells sorted from spleen or lymph node cells, sampled before intestinal transplant. The TCR originated in a human donor who received an intestinal transplant. For the CDR3, the DNA is TGTGCCATCAGTGATCACGGGACAGGGCCCTCCGAGCAGTACTTC. Its translation is CAISDHGTGPSEQYF.